This T cell receptor beta chain was documented in a study of control samples from healthy donors and cancer patients (dated by TCRdb to 2018 to 2021). Looking up the germline V gene yields CDR1 SGDLS and CDR2 YYNGEE. Spanning cysteine to phenylalanine, the CDR3 consists of 15 amino acids. Only the CDR3 DNA stays, 45 bases, in frame from base 1. Trimming removed 4 bases from V and 6 bases from J; the gene matches leave 5 bases unexplained. The library relied on the immunoSEQ multiplex PCR assay. The clones in this table, taken by TCRdb from immuneACCESS, are in-frame only. Not every clone is retained; where verified, under half of the shortfall comes from an unresolved V gene, and the cause of the rest is unknown. This sample is represented by about 120,000 clones; 93% of them were singletons. The ten largest clonotypes hold approximately 2.5% of the sample. Note on this clone: The antigen this receptor binds is unknown. Base qualities are not provided; no much larger clone lies one nucleotide away.

The rearrangement combines TRBV9 with TRBJ1-6, and 9 bases in between align with TRBD1. The receptor was derived from a man aged 30 to 39 in good health. The sequencing input was blood. The nucleotide sequence reads as follows: TGTGCCAGCAGCCCCTCGGGACAGGGTAATTCACCCCTCCACTTT. This translates into CASSPSGQGNSPLHF. The full variable domain, completed from the reference TRBV9 and TRBJ1-6 proteins outside the CDR3, reads DSGVTQTPKHLITATGQRVTLRCSPRSGDLSVYWYQQSLDQGLQFLIQYYNGEERAKGNILERFSAQQFPDLHSELNLSSLELGDSALYFCASSPSGQGNSPLHFGNGTRLTVT.